The 23 T cell receptor beta chains below were found in one sample sequenced in a study of draining lymph node invasion in breast cancer. TCRdb used MiXCR to reprocess the bulk RNA-seq reads, holding one entry per CDR3 protein. The repertoire holds approximately 4,000 distinct CDR3 sequences, with roughly 78% as singletons. The CD4+ CD45RA- CD25- gate defined the sorted memory conventional CD4 T cells. The sequenced sample was sorted memory CD4+ effector T cells from a lymph node. These receptor sequences come from a female donor with luminal breast cancer.

V gene TRBV6-5 combines with J gene TRBJ1-3; D gene unclear. Germline loops: CDR1 MNHEY, CDR2 SVGAGI. The CDR3 covers 16 residues. Trimming removed 6 bases at V and 0 bases at J, with 15 bases between. CDR3 DNA sequence: TGTGCCAGCAGCCCCGGTGCGGGCGCCTCTGGAAACACCATATATTTT. It encodes CASSPGAGASGNTIYF.

V usage is TRBV7-2 and J usage is TRBJ2-2, with D unresolved. Trimming left V 3 bases short and J 7 bases short, with 15 bases between. Germline CDR1 SGHTA, CDR2 FQGNSA. The CDR3 contains 15 residues. The CDR3 DNA reads as TGTGCCAGCAGCTTGGTCGAGTTCCCTAGCGGGGAGCTGTTTTTT. It codes for CASSLVEFPSGELFF. Variable domain in full (rest from reference TRBV7-2 and TRBJ2-2): GAGVSQSPSNKVTEKGKDVELRCDPISGHTALYWYRQSLGQGLEFLIYFQGNSAPDKSGLPSDRFSAERTGGSVSTLTIQRTQQEDSAVYLCASSLVEFPSGELFFGEGSRLTVL.

The V and J genes are TRBV5-6 and TRBJ2-7, with D possibly being TRBD1 (7 bases). This CDR3 spans 18 amino acids. Germline V gives CDR1 SGHDT, CDR2 YYEEEE. Between the trimmed V and J ends, which lost 0 bases and 2 bases, there was a span of 21 bases. The DNA for the CDR3 is TGTGCCAGCAGCTTGGCAGGGGGAGGAGGGATTGAGGCCTACGAGCAGTACTTC. This translates into CASSLAGGGGIEAYEQYF.

This rearrangement joins TRBV12-5 to TRBJ2-1; 12 nucleotides line up with TRBD2. Trimming cost V 4 bases and J 6 bases; bases outside gene matches: 10. CDR1 and CDR2 (germline): LGHNT, FRNRAP. The CDR3 consists of 17 residues. Here the CDR3 reads CASGSSSGRGVGNEQFF. The CDR3 DNA sequence: TGTGCTAGTGGTTCTTCTAGCGGGAGGGGAGTTGGCAATGAGCAGTTCTTC.

The chain has TRBV20-1 and TRBJ1-2; perhaps TRBD1 as D (6 bases). The CDR3 is made up of 13 amino acids. Trimming stripped 4 bases from V and 4 bases from J, with 13 bases between. CDR1 is DFQATT, CDR2 SNEGSKA, per germline (reference sequence). CDR3 in DNA: TGCAGTGCTACCCAGGGGCCGATCTATGGCTACACCTTC. Translated: CSATQGPIYGYTF.

The rearrangement links TRBV4-3 to TRBJ2-7; possibly TRBD1 for D (5 bases). This CDR3 is 15 amino acids long. Germline V gives CDR1 LGHNA, CDR2 YSLEER. V was cut by 3 bases and J by 1 base, with 13 bases left in between. CDR3 nucleotide sequence: TGCGCCAGCAGCCAGACAAAAGGGGCTTCCTACGAGCAGTACTTC. The encoded protein is CASSQTKGASYEQYF.

In this sample, this clonotype turned up a few times. V gene TRBV5-5 combines with J gene TRBJ2-7, with 7 bases lining up with TRBD1. V shed 4 bases and J 3 bases; nucleotides not matched to a gene: 7. The CDR3 covers 14 residues. Germline V gene sequence: CDR1 SGHKS, CDR2 YYEKEE (reference sequence). The CDR3 coding sequence is TGTGCCAGCAGCCTATTGACAGGGAGCTACGAGCAGTACTTC. It specifies CASSLLTGSYEQYF.

The V and J genes are TRBV20-1 and TRBJ1-5; D might be TRBD1 (6 bases). This CDR3 is built from 16 residues. Germline loops: CDR1 DFQATT, CDR2 SNEGSKA (reference sequence). V shed 0 bases and J shed 0 bases, with 12 bases lying between them. Here the CDR3 reads CSARDRTDFSNQPQHF. The CDR3 nucleotides read TGCAGTGCTAGAGATCGGACAGACTTTAGCAATCAGCCCCAGCATTTT.

The chain recombines TRBV2 with TRBJ1-5; TRBD1 might be the D (5 bases). Per germline, CDR1 SNHLY and CDR2 FYNNEI. The ends were cut back, 4 bases at V and 6 bases at J, with 7 bases in the middle. The CDR3 runs to 12 residues. The chain's CDR3 is CASSVGTQPQHF. CDR3 DNA: TGTGCCAGCAGTGTAGGGACTCAGCCCCAGCATTTT.

Only one count was recorded for this clonotype. The chain combines TRBV4-3 with TRBJ1-6; D possibly corresponds to TRBD1 (6 bases). The V end was cut by 1 base, the J end by 1 base, with 11 bases between. Germline V gene sequence: CDR1 LGHNA, CDR2 YSLEER. This CDR3 is 17 amino acids long. The CDR3 loop reads CASSQVRGRSYNSPLHF. The CDR3 nucleotides read TGCGCCAGCAGCCAAGTCAGGGGAAGGTCCTATAATTCACCCCTCCACTTT.

This clonotype turned up a few times. V and J are TRBV6-1 and TRBJ2-1; D uncertain. This CDR3 contains 13 residues. V lost 7 bases and J 3 bases, leaving 10 bases between the germline ends. The V gene's germline CDR1 is MNHNS and CDR2 SASEGT. The CDR3 DNA reads as TGTGCCAGCACATTCGCGGACTACAATGAGCAGTTCTTC. Translating gives CASTFADYNEQFF.

This chain connects TRBV13 to TRBJ2-3; maybe TRBD2 (5 bases). Germline assignment: CDR1 PRHDT and CDR2 FYEKMQ (reference sequence). CDR3 length equals 14 residues. Trimming stripped 5 bases from V and 0 bases from J, with 9 bases between. CDR3 residues: CASSVRTSTDTQYF. The CDR3, as DNA: TGTGCCAGCAGCGTAAGGACTAGCACAGATACGCAGTATTTT.

The chain uses TRBV5-1 and TRBJ2-2, with D maybe TRBD1 (5 bases). Germline V lookup: CDR1 SGHRS, CDR2 YFSETQ. V was trimmed by 3 bases and J by 0 bases, leaving 9 bases between them. The CDR3 length is 15 residues. The CDR3 spells CASSSTATNTGELFF. For the CDR3, the DNA is TGCGCCAGCAGCTCGACAGCTACGAACACCGGGGAGCTGTTTTTT.

The rearrangement uses TRBV4-2 and TRBJ2-7; D unclear. Germline assignment: CDR1 LGHNA and CDR2 YNFKEQ. This CDR3 has 16 amino acids. V dropped 1 base and J dropped 0 bases, with 13 bases sitting between them. The CDR3 sequence: CASSQGPGWSSYEQYF. The DNA for the CDR3 is TGTGCCAGCAGCCAAGGCCCGGGCTGGAGCTCCTACGAGCAGTACTTC.

The chain employs TRBV5-1 and TRBJ1-1; the match to TRBD1 covers 7 bases. V lost 4 bases and J lost 4; bases outside the gene matches: 7. The CDR3 is made up of 14 amino acids. Germline lookup yields CDR1 SGHRS and CDR2 YFSETQ. The CDR3 loop reads CASSPPGTVTEAFF. The CDR3 nucleotides read TGCGCCAGCAGCCCCCCCGGGACAGTCACTGAAGCTTTCTTT.

This clonotype showed up just a few times. The chain combines TRBV23-1 with TRBJ1-2; unclear D gene. TRBV23-1 qualifies as an ORF whose function is uncertain. Trimming pared 6 bases from V and 4 bases from J, leaving 21 bases between. The CDR3 has 16 amino acids. The chain's CDR3 is CASSQGRRPSLYGYTF. The CDR3 DNA sequence: TGCGCCAGCAGCCAAGGACGACGCCCGTCCCTCTATGGCTACACCTTC.

The chain recombines TRBV27 with TRBJ1-2, with TRBD1 matching 8 bases. The trim removed 5 bases at V and 8 bases at J, leaving 16 bases unmatched. Germline values: CDR1 MNHEY, CDR2 SMNVEV (reference sequence). The CDR3 contains 16 residues. The CDR3 loop is CASSRSTGETLRGYTF. The CDR3 DNA follows: TGTGCCAGCAGTCGGTCGACAGGGGAGACGTTACGAGGCTACACCTTC.

A few counts support this clonotype. The chain links TRBV20-1 to TRBJ2-1, with D uncertain. V was clipped by 3 bases and J by 9 bases, with 12 bases between them. From germline, CDR1 is DFQATT and CDR2 SNEGSKA (reference sequence). The CDR3 has 12 residues. The CDR3 DNA is TGCAGTGCTAGTAACCACCCGCGTGAGCAGTTCTTC. Translated, it gives CSASNHPREQFF.

The sample holds one count of this clonotype. This sequence joins TRBV12-3 or TRBV12-4 and TRBJ2-3; 9 nucleotides align to TRBD2. V was pared by 3 bases and J by 4 bases, with 5 bases of the junction left unmatched. There are 15 residues in the CDR3. The CDR3 DNA reads as TGTGCCAGCAGTTTCGATAAGCGGGGGGCAGATACGCAGTATTTT. As protein: CASSFDKRGADTQYF.

The chain is built from TRBV27 and TRBJ2-2; D unclear. CDR1 and CDR2 (germline): MNHEY, SMNVEV (reference sequence). This CDR3 is 12 amino acids long. The germline V and J ends were trimmed by 2 bases and 7 bases, with 5 bases remaining between them. For the CDR3, the DNA is TGTGCCAGCAGTTTAAATAGCGGGGAGCTGTTTTTT. The encoded protein is CASSLNSGELFF.

This chain links TRBV4-1 with TRBJ2-1; 9 bases map to TRBD2. The CDR3 consists of 16 residues. Trimming took 0 bases from V and 8 from J; bases not matched to a gene: 8. Germline CDR1 MGHRA, CDR2 YSYEKL. CDR3 DNA sequence: TGCGCCAGCAGCCAAGATTCCGGGACTAGCCTCCATGAGCAGTTCTTC. As protein: CASSQDSGTSLHEQFF.

V usage is TRBV25-1 and J usage is TRBJ1-4; D is possibly TRBD1 (5 bases). Germline V gene sequence: CDR1 MGHDK, CDR2 SYGVNS. V was shortened by 6 bases and J by 8 bases, with 19 bases between the two germline ends. This CDR3 comprises 15 residues. CDR3: CASSRYTGTREKLFF. CDR3 nucleotide sequence: TGTGCCAGCAGCAGATACACAGGCACGAGGGAAAAACTGTTTTTT.

The V and J genes are TRBV20-1 and TRBJ1-1; D unclear. CDR1 is DFQATT and CDR2 is SNEGSKA in the germline V gene (reference sequence). The V and J ends lost 1 base and 0 bases respectively, with 9 bases between them. The length of the CDR3 is 14 residues. CDR3 protein: CSARAWTLNTEAFF. The DNA for the CDR3 is TGCAGTGCTAGAGCATGGACCTTGAACACTGAAGCTTTCTTT.